Listed here is a single T cell receptor beta chain. The PCR used 60 V beta and 13 J beta primers. Method: immunoSEQ multiplex PCR; TCRdb's copy keeps in-frame clones and lacks some. The sample has about 64,000 clones, 82% seen once. Before vaccination, two weeks after the third vaccination, and at progression, PBMC were collected. This sample is part of a study of glioma-infiltrating T cells after dendritic cell vaccination. J gave up 0 bases and V 5 bases, and 2 bases lay outside the gene matches. CDR3 length: 14 amino acids. From germline, CDR1 is MNHEY and CDR2 SVGAGI. This clonotype was sampled from a human donor with glioblastoma. The sample in question was blood, obtained before dendritic cell vaccination. V is TRBV6-5 and J is TRBJ1-2; TRBD1 agrees at 8 bases. The CDR3: CASSPGQANYGYTF. The CDR3 bases are TGTGCCAGCAGTCCGGGACAGGCTAACTATGGCTACACCTTC.